This entry describes one T cell receptor beta chain. The antigen remains undetermined. The sample is drawn from a study of cytomegalovirus exposure and HLA in healthy donors. Broader study findings: Later analysis revealed greater clonal expansion in HLA-associated TCR beta chains than in equally common others. An apparent linkage of common viral pathogens to several of the most significant clusters emerged in a later analysis. Most subjects' HLA-A and HLA-B alleles were reportedly predicted from TCR beta sequences.

The CDR3 consists of 16 residues. The V segment lost 1 base and the J segment 2 bases; nucleotides outside the gene matches: 4. CDR1 is SGHTA, CDR2 FQGNSA, per germline. Vbeta (60) and Jbeta (13) primers were used in the PCR. Per the study methods: Unique TCR beta chains totaled some 80 million in a later count, with approximately 11 million of them shared. TCRdb's copy holds only in-frame clones and misses some; the assay was immunoSEQ multiplex PCR. V and J calls and clone size are given by that table; D and trimming were obtained from the DNA. The sample carries about 190,000 clones, roughly four fifths recorded once.

Sequencing was performed on PBMCs. The V call is TRBV7-2, the J call TRBJ2-7, with TRBD1 matching over 11 bases. The sequence came from a man aged 45-65 years in good health and CMV-seronegative. CDR3 in amino acids: CASSLGGGQGAYEQYF. The CDR3 DNA sequence: TGTGCCAGCAGCTTAGGGGGGGGACAGGGGGCCTACGAGCAGTACTTC. The whole variable domain, filled in from reference TRBV7-2 and TRBJ2-7, reads GAGVSQSPSNKVTEKGKDVELRCDPISGHTALYWYRQSLGQGLEFLIYFQGNSAPDKSGLPSDRFSAERTGGSVSTLTIQRTQQEDSAVYLCASSLGGGQGAYEQYFGPGTRLTVT.